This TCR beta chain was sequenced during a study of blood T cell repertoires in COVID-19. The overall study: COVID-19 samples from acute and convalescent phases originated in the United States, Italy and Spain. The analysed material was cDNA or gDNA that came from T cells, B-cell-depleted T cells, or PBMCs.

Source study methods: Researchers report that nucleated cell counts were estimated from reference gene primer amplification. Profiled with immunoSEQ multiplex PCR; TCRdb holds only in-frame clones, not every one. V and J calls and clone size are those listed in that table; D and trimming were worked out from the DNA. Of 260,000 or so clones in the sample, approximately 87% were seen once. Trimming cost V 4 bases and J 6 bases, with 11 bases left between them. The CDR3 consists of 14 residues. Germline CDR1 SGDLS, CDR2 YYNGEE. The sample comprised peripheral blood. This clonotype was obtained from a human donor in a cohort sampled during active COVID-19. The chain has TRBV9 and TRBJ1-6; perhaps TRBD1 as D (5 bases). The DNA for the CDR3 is TGTGCCAGCAGCACGGGACTTATTAATTCACCCCTCCACTTT. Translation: CASSTGLINSPLHF.